Listed here are 20 T cell receptor beta chains from one sample, sequenced in a study of T cell clonality in common variable immunodeficiency. The assay was immunoSEQ multiplex PCR, and TCRdb's table has in-frame clones only and misses some. The sample counts 42,000 or so clones, none seen once; the ten largest own over 2%. The sequencing input was peripheral blood mononuclear cells. The receptors shown here come from a person between 18 and 75 years old in good health.

This clone showed up many times. The CDR3 end lies 3 residues beyond the end of the read and is filled in from the germline J gene. The chain combines TRBV29-1 with TRBJ1-3; TRBD1 agrees at 7 bases. Germline V gene lookup returns CDR1 SQVTM and CDR2 ANQGSEA. This CDR3 region has 11 residues. Partial CDR3 DNA: TGCAGCGTTGTTTTGATGACAGGG. Amino acid sequence: CSVVLMTG. The full CDR3 sequence reads CSVVLMTGIYF.

Worth noting for this clone: The CDR3 is cut off 3 residues early in the read; its end comes from the germline J gene. This rearrangement joins TRBV5-1 to TRBJ2-7; 10 bases are shared with TRBD2. The V gene end was trimmed by 0 bases and the J gene end by 5 bases; junction bases not matched to a gene: 5. Germline V gives CDR1 SGHRS, CDR2 YFSETQ. The CDR3 is made up of 15 amino acids. The CDR3 sequence is CASSLETSGANEQYF. The DNA read from the CDR3 is TGCGCCAGCAGCTTGGAAACTAGCGGGGCAAACGAG.

This clone has a count of ten or more. The read ends 3 residues early relative to the CDR3; the germline J gene fills the gap. This chain joins TRBV7-2 and TRBJ2-7; TRBD1 aligns across 9 bases. After removal of 5 bases from V and 6 bases from J, the junction contained 11 bases not matched to a gene. This CDR3 is built from 15 residues. Germline-derived CDR1 and CDR2 are SGHTA and FQGNSA. The CDR3 sequence: CASSQDRTGAIEQYF. The DNA read from the CDR3 is TGTGCCAGCAGCCAAGACCGGACAGGGGCGATCGAG.

This clone was recorded many times. With the read ending 3 residues before the CDR3 end, the germline J gene is used to fill in that end. V and J are TRBV19 and TRBJ1-2, with 10 bases fitting TRBD1. CDR1 and CDR2 (germline): LNHDA, SQIVND (reference sequence). The V and J ends lost 4 bases and 4 bases, in that order; junction bases with no gene match: 6. This CDR3 spans 15 amino acids. The CDR3 region is CASSTSRQGAYGYTF. The sequenced part of the CDR3 DNA is TGTGCCAGTAGTACCTCCAGACAGGGGGCCTATGGC.

This clone showed up many times. Read data end 3 residues before the CDR3 end; the end is taken from the germline J gene. This chain connects TRBV29-1 to TRBJ2-5, with 7 bases aligning to TRBD1. Germline assignment: CDR1 SQVTM and CDR2 ANQGSEA. J was trimmed by 4 bases and V by 8 bases; bases with no gene match: 16. The CDR3 has 15 amino acids. This CDR3 reads CSTYSGTDLSETQYF. The DNA read from the CDR3 is TGCAGCACCTATTCGGGGACAGACCTTTCAGAGACC.

This clone came up many times. The sequence runs out 3 residues before the end of the CDR3; the remainder is reconstructed from the germline J gene. The chain couples TRBV5-1 to TRBJ2-2; 7 nucleotides match TRBD2. After removal of 4 bases from V and 1 base from J, the junction contained 4 bases not matched to a gene. In germline, CDR1 is SGHRS, CDR2 YFSETQ. The CDR3 runs to 15 residues. The CDR3 DNA, read in part, is TGCGCCAGCAGCCTGTGGGGGGGGAACACCGGGGAG. It translates to CASSLWGGNTGE. The whole CDR3 protein is CASSLWGGNTGELFF. Drawing the rest from reference TRBV5-1 and TRBJ2-2, the complete variable domain is KAGVTQTPRYLIKTRGQQVTLSCSPISGHRSVSWYQQTPGQGLQFLFEYFSETQRNKGNFPGRFSGRQFSNSRSEMNVSTLELGDSALYLCASSLWGGNTGELFFGEGSRLTVL.

This clone appeared many times. From the germline J gene comes the end of the CDR3, since the read stops 3 residues before it. This chain links TRBV5-6 with TRBJ2-7, with D possibly TRBD2 on 6 matching bases. This CDR3 has 14 residues. The V and J ends lost 4 bases and 2 bases respectively, with 13 bases between them. Germline V gives CDR1 SGHDT, CDR2 YYEEEE. CDR3 DNA (partial): TGTGCCAGCAGCCTGACGGGACTGGCCTACGAG. It codes for CASSLTGLAYE. The full CDR3 protein is CASSLTGLAYEQYF. The whole variable domain, filled in from reference TRBV5-6 and TRBJ2-7, reads DAGVTQSPTHLIKTRGQQVTLRCSPKSGHDTVSWYQQALGQGPQFIFQYYEEEERQRGNFPDRFSGHQFPNYSSELNVNALLLGDSALYLCASSLTGLAYEQYFGPGTRLTVT.

This clone was seen repeatedly, ten times or more. The read is 3 residues too short to cover the CDR3 end, so that end is filled in from the germline J gene. This sequence joins TRBV12-3 or TRBV12-4 and TRBJ2-7; 9 nucleotides match TRBD1. CDR3 length: 15 residues. V lost 3 bases, J lost 5 bases, and 8 bases stayed unmatched. CDR3: CASSFSRDRVHEQYF. Incomplete CDR3 DNA: TGTGCCAGCAGTTTTTCCCGGGACAGGGTCCACGAG.

This clone occurred many times. The CDR3 goes on 3 residues after the read ends, and that part is filled in from the germline J gene. The genes are TRBV12-5 and TRBJ2-5; the match to TRBD1 covers 9 bases. V shed 5 bases, J shed 4 bases, and the junction held 5 bases outside the gene matches. CDR3 length: 14 amino acids. CDR1 is LGHNT and CDR2 is FRNRAP in the germline V gene. The CDR3 is CASGPWTGAETQYF. The sequenced CDR3 bases are TGTGCTAGTGGTCCCTGGACAGGGGCAGAGACC.

This clone was detected many times. The DNA ends 3 residues before the CDR3 does, and the rest of the CDR3 is filled in from the germline J gene. The chain carries TRBV13 and TRBJ2-1, with 14 positions matching TRBD2. The CDR3 is 17 residues long. Germline CDR1 and CDR2: PRHDT and FYEKMQ (reference sequence). J was trimmed by 9 bases and V by 3 bases; bases with no gene match: 10. The CDR3 sequence is CASSFGLAGGKSFEQFF. The CDR3 DNA, read in part, is TGTGCCAGCAGCTTCGGACTAGCGGGAGGCAAGTCATTTGAG.

In this sample, this clone turned up many times. The read finishes 3 residues shy of the CDR3 end, and the germline J gene is used to complete it. V gene TRBV18 combines with J gene TRBJ1-1; weak D call: TRBD1 (6 bases). V lost 3 bases and J 2 bases, leaving 10 bases between the germline ends. This CDR3 contains 14 residues. Germline CDR1 and CDR2: KGHSH and LQKENI. The CDR3 sequence is CASSPGAGNTEAFF. Partial CDR3 DNA: TGTGCCAGCTCACCGGGGGCGGGAAACACTGAA.

There are many counts of this clone. The sequence runs out 3 residues before the end of the CDR3; the remainder is reconstructed from the germline J gene. The same CDR3 also results from other DNA sequences found in this sample. The chain combines TRBV7-9 with TRBJ1-6, with 8 positions matching TRBD1. The CDR3 spans 15 residues. Germline V lookup: CDR1 SEHNR, CDR2 FQNEAQ (reference sequence). V was pared by 5 bases and J by 9 bases, with 9 bases of the junction left unmatched. CDR3 residues: CASSPDRGPGSPLHF. CDR3 DNA, as far as it was read: TGTGCCAGCAGCCCCGACAGGGGCCCAGGTTCACCC.

This clone was seen repeatedly, ten times or more. The read comes to an end 3 residues before the CDR3 does, leaving the germline J gene to fill in the end. The gene calls are TRBV7-2 and TRBJ2-5; possible D gene TRBD1, 6 bases. The V end lost 0 bases, the J end lost 5 bases, and 16 bases lay between the germline ends. Germline V lookup: CDR1 SGHTA, CDR2 FQGNSA. The CDR3 consists of 16 residues. The CDR3 bases that were read are TGTGCCAGCAGCTTAGCGGGGGAGACAGGTCGGGAGACC. It translates to CASSLAGETGRET. The full-length CDR3 reads as CASSLAGETGRETQYF.

This clone was seen at least ten times. The CDR3 end falls 3 residues outside the read, so it is completed with the germline J gene. The rearrangement uses TRBV14 and TRBJ2-1; TRBD2 matches 7 bases. V lost 0 bases, J lost 0 bases, and 2 bases stayed unmatched. The CDR3 consists of 16 residues. The germline gives CDR1 SGHDN, CDR2 FVKESK. The CDR3 protein is CASSQEWTSSYNEQFF. The covered CDR3 bases are TGTGCCAGCAGCCAAGAGTGGACTAGCTCCTACAATGAG.

This clone ranks as medium-sized. The CDR3 goes on 3 residues after the read ends, and that part is filled in from the germline J gene. The gene calls are TRBV30 and TRBJ1-6; TRBD1 is a possible D gene (6 bases). The CDR3 consists of 15 residues. Looked up from germline, CDR1 is GTSNPN and CDR2 is SVGIG (reference sequence). The ends were cut back, 3 bases at V and 0 bases at J, with 9 bases in the middle. CDR3 loop: CAWRQGGSYNSPLHF. The part of the CDR3 DNA that was read is TGTGCCTGGAGACAGGGTGGCTCCTATAATTCACCC. The entire variable domain, with the rest obtained from reference TRBV30 and TRBJ1-6, is as follows: SQTIHQWPATLVQPVGSPLSLECTVEGTSNPNLYWYRQAAGRGLQLLFYSVGIGQISSEVPQNLSASRPQDRQFILSSKKLLLSDSGFYLCAWRQGGSYNSPLHFGNGTRLTVT.

The table lists this clone with many counts. From the germline J gene comes the end of the CDR3, since the read stops 3 residues before it. The J gene is TRBJ1-5, the V gene TRBV19; D might be TRBD1 (6 bases). Per the germline V gene, CDR1 is LNHDA and CDR2 is SQIVND (reference sequence). The ends were cut back, 9 bases at V and 0 bases at J, with 15 bases in the middle. This CDR3 has 15 amino acids. CDR3 sequence reads: CASSGDANSNQPQHF. CDR3 DNA (partial): TGTGCCAGCTCAGGGGATGCCAATAGCAATCAGCCC.

This clone was counted at least ten times. The observed sequence ends 3 residues before the CDR3 terminus, with the missing tail filled in from the germline J gene. The chain joins TRBV12-3 or TRBV12-4 to TRBJ2-5, with 10 bases matching TRBD2. The CDR3 is made up of 16 amino acids. Germline trimming cut 5 bases from V and 0 bases from J; bases unmatched to any gene: 6. The CDR3 sequence: CASSGGTSEYQETQYF. The DNA read from the CDR3 is TGTGCCAGCAGTGGAGGGACTAGCGAGTACCAAGAGACC.

This clone was observed many times. From the germline J gene comes the end of the CDR3, since the read stops 3 residues before it. The chain joins TRBV7-2 to TRBJ2-1; TRBD2 aligns across 13 bases. The CDR3 sequence is 15 residues long. V trimming: 6 bases; J trimming: 8 bases; junction bases outside the gene matches: 7. Germline loops: CDR1 SGHTA, CDR2 FQGNSA. The covered CDR3 bases are TGTGCCAGCAGTAGGACTAGCGGGGGTCCTTATGAG. Residues: CASSRTSGGPYE. The full CDR3 protein reads CASSRTSGGPYEQFF.

This clone has at least ten counts. The read finishes 3 residues shy of the CDR3 end, and the germline J gene is used to complete it. V gene TRBV7-6 combines with J gene TRBJ2-2; D is ambiguous. CDR3 size: 14 residues. Between the trimmed V and J ends, which lost 1 base and 1 base, there was a span of 4 bases. The V gene's germline CDR1 is SGHVS and CDR2 FNYEAQ. Here the CDR3 reads CASSLGQNTGELFF. CDR3 DNA (partial): TGTGCCAGCAGCTTAGGGCAGAACACCGGGGAG.

This clone was observed at least ten times. The read gets to within 3 residues of the CDR3 end, and the germline J gene fills in the rest. The V call is TRBV5-6, the J call TRBJ2-7; TRBD1 agrees at 9 bases. V was pared by 0 bases and J by 3 bases, with 4 bases of the junction left unmatched. Germline lookup yields CDR1 SGHDT and CDR2 YYEEEE. There are 15 residues in the CDR3. Partial CDR3 DNA: TGTGCCAGCAGCTTGGTGGGACAGGGATTCTACGAG. It translates to CASSLVGQGFYE. The whole CDR3 protein reads CASSLVGQGFYEQYF.